Below, 29 T cell receptor beta chains from the same sample are listed, as sequenced in a study of cytomegalovirus exposure and HLA in healthy donors. The protocol was immunoSEQ multiplex PCR, while the TCRdb copy is restricted to in-frame clones and leaves out a portion. The data show about 200,000 clones, about 81% seen once. Input material: PBMCs. The origin of the receptors is a woman aged 25 to 45 in good health and CMV-seronegative.

A single count supports this clone. This chain's CDR3 is CASSQALASNYGYTF. The CDR3 DNA reads TGCGCCAGCAGCCAAGCTCTAGCCTCTAACTATGGCTACACCTTC. V is TRBV4-1 and J is TRBJ1-2; no clear D gene. The CDR3 loop spans 15 amino acids. The germline CDR1 and CDR2 sequences are MGHRA and YSYEKL. Trimming cost V 1 base and J 0 bases, with 9 bases left between them.

The J gene is TRBJ2-7, the V gene TRBV14, with a possible D match to TRBD1 (6 bases). Trimming removed 4 bases from V and 3 bases from J, with 16 bases in between. In germline, CDR1 is SGHDN, CDR2 FVKESK. The CDR3 contains 15 residues. Here the CDR3 reads CASSPIDRQDYEQYF. CDR3 sequence (DNA): TGTGCCAGCAGCCCAATCGACCGACAGGACTACGAGCAGTACTTC.

The CDR3 is CAWSKGAASKNTEAFF. The DNA of the CDR3 is TGTGCCTGGAGTAAGGGGGCTGCAAGTAAGAACACTGAAGCTTTCTTT. This rearrangement joins TRBV30 to TRBJ1-1; 7 bases are shared with TRBD1. The germline V gene has CDR1 GTSNPN and CDR2 SVGIG (reference sequence). V lost 2 bases, J lost 1 base, and 10 bases stayed unmatched. The CDR3 is made up of 16 amino acids.

V is TRBV6-5 and J is TRBJ1-2, with D hard to call. The CDR3 loop spans 15 amino acids. Germline V lookup: CDR1 MNHEY, CDR2 SVGAGI. V dropped 4 bases and J dropped 2 bases, with 14 bases sitting between them. The CDR3 loop is CASSSPSDTNYGYTF. CDR3 coding DNA: TGTGCCAGCAGTTCCCCATCCGACACGAACTATGGCTACACCTTC.

This clone was detected many times. The chain employs TRBV27 and TRBJ1-5, with D hard to call. CDR1 is MNHEY, CDR2 SMNVEV, per germline (reference sequence). Between the trimmed V and J ends, which lost 0 bases and 0 bases, there was a span of 15 bases. The CDR3 runs 18 residues. The CDR3 loop reads CASSLSTPSPYSNQPQHF. As DNA, the CDR3 is TGTGCCAGCAGTTTATCAACACCTTCCCCATATAGCAATCAGCCCCAGCATTTT.

This chain links TRBV7-6 with TRBJ2-5; 8 nucleotides agree with TRBD1. The CDR3 is made up of 12 amino acids. CDR1 is SGHVS and CDR2 is FNYEAQ in the germline V gene. This chain's CDR3 is CACQGAEETQYF. The CDR3 bases are TGTGCGTGTCAGGGGGCGGAAGAGACCCAGTACTTC. The full variable domain, with the rest looked up from reference TRBV7-6 and TRBJ2-5, is GAGVSQSPRYKVTKRGQDVALRCDPISGHVSLYWYRQALGQGPEFLTYFNYEAQQDKSGLPNDRFSAERPEGSISTLTIQRTEQRDSAMYRCACQGAEETQYFGPGTRLLVL.

This chain links TRBV29-1 with TRBJ2-3, with D possibly TRBD1 on 6 matching bases. The CDR3 extends over 15 amino acids. CDR1 is SQVTM and CDR2 is ANQGSEA in the germline V gene. V lost 5 bases and J lost 1, with 16 bases in between. The CDR3 region is CSVLITGLGTDTQYF. DNA for the CDR3: TGCAGCGTTCTAATAACAGGGTTGGGCACAGATACGCAGTATTTT.

This rearrangement joins TRBV11-2 to TRBJ1-1, with D unclear. Trimming removed 1 base from V and 0 bases from J, with 6 bases in between. This CDR3 spans 14 amino acids. CDR1 and CDR2 (germline): SGHAT, FQNNGV. The CDR3 DNA follows: TGTGCCAGCAGCTTAGGGTCAGTGAACACTGAAGCTTTCTTT. It codes for CASSLGSVNTEAFF.

The chain combines TRBV7-8 with TRBJ2-5, with a weak D call TRBD2 (6 bases). The CDR3 has 16 residues. Looked up from germline, CDR1 is SGHVS and CDR2 is FQNEAQ. V gave up 3 bases and J gave up 1 base, with 15 bases separating them. Here the CDR3 DNA reads TGTGCCAGCAGCTTGGGGGGACCGCTCGGCCAAGAGACCCAGTACTTC. It is translated as CASSLGGPLGQETQYF.

CDR3 sequence: CASSLDDWYSNQPQHF. In nucleotides, the CDR3 is TGTGCCAGCAGCTTAGATGACTGGTATAGCAATCAGCCCCAGCATTTT. This chain uses TRBV11-2 with TRBJ1-5; no clear D. This CDR3 contains 16 residues. V was shortened by 0 bases and J by 0 bases, with 9 bases between the two germline ends. Per the germline V gene, CDR1 is SGHAT and CDR2 is FQNNGV.

V usage is TRBV28 and J usage is TRBJ1-1; D remains ambiguous. The ends were cut back, 6 bases at V and 0 bases at J, with 14 bases in the middle. The germline V gene has CDR1 MDHEN and CDR2 SYDVKM. The CDR3 sequence is 15 residues long. This chain's CDR3 is CASSQAVGVNTEAFF. CDR3 in DNA: TGTGCCAGCAGCCAAGCGGTTGGGGTGAACACTGAAGCTTTCTTT.

The chain couples TRBV29-1 to TRBJ2-5, with D perhaps matching TRBD2 (6 bases). V lost 2 bases to trimming and J lost 5 bases, with 21 bases between them. CDR3 size: 16 residues. Germline V CDR1 and CDR2: SQVTM, ANQGSEA. CDR3 protein: CSVELAASGRWETQYF. The CDR3, as DNA: TGCAGCGTTGAACTAGCTGCGAGTGGGAGGTGGGAGACCCAGTACTTC.

The rearrangement links TRBV10-1 to TRBJ2-7; weak D call: TRBD1 (5 bases). V was pared by 2 bases and J by 0 bases, with 17 bases between. This CDR3 contains 17 residues. Germline V gene data show CDR1 as WNHNN and CDR2 as SYGVQD (reference sequence). In DNA form, the CDR3 reads TGCGCCAGCAGTGAGAGGGTCAGGGCAACTGACTCCTACGAGCAGTACTTC. This sequence encodes CASSERVRATDSYEQYF.

The V gene is TRBV27, the J gene TRBJ2-1; D gene ambiguous. With 1 base removed from V and 1 base from J, the gap between germline ends came to 8 bases. Looked up from germline, CDR1 is MNHEY and CDR2 is SMNVEV (reference sequence). The CDR3 covers 15 residues. The CDR3 region is CASSLFVESYNEQFF. The CDR3 region has the DNA TGTGCCAGCAGTTTATTTGTGGAGTCCTACAATGAGCAGTTCTTC.

The chain couples TRBV18 to TRBJ1-1, with 10 bases that match TRBD1. The CDR3 is 16 amino acids. The germline V gene encodes CDR1 KGHSH and CDR2 LQKENI. With 3 bases clipped from V and 5 bases from J, the junction kept 9 bases outside the gene matches. This chain's CDR3 is CASSPTGGERRTEAFF. CDR3 DNA sequence: TGTGCCAGCTCACCGACAGGGGGCGAGCGGAGAACTGAAGCTTTCTTT.

This chain uses TRBV12-5 with TRBJ2-2; a possible D gene is TRBD2 (6 bases). CDR3 length: 14 amino acids. V dropped 5 bases and J dropped 3 bases, with 10 bases sitting between them. Germline assignment: CDR1 LGHNT and CDR2 FRNRAP. In nucleotides, the CDR3 is TGTGCTAGTGGTAAGGAGGGAGACACCGGGGAGCTGTTTTTT. Translated, it gives CASGKEGDTGELFF.

This clone was seen only a few times. The chain links TRBV29-1 to TRBJ2-2, with TRBD2 matching 11 bases. CDR3 length: 14 residues. V lost 7 bases, J lost 3 bases, and 4 bases stayed unmatched. The germline V gene encodes CDR1 SQVTM and CDR2 ANQGSEA. The DNA of the CDR3 is TGCAGCGCTGTAGCGGGGGGGCACACCGGGGAGCTGTTTTTT. Translation: CSAVAGGHTGELFF.

This chain uses TRBV29-1 with TRBJ1-4, with D possibly matching TRBD1 (6 bases). The V gene lost 6 bases and the J gene lost 7 bases, with 24 bases spanning the gap. Germline assignment: CDR1 SQVTM and CDR2 ANQGSEA. This CDR3 spans 16 amino acids. CDR3 bases: TGCAGCGTCTCGAATAGGGGGGGTCAGGGCTTTGAAAAACTGTTTTTT. Translating gives CSVSNRGGQGFEKLFF.

This clone was seen a handful of times. This chain links TRBV10-3 with TRBJ2-7; 8 bases map to TRBD1. This CDR3 is 13 amino acids long. The germline V gene encodes CDR1 ENHRY and CDR2 SYGVKD. V was clipped by 6 bases and J by 7 bases; unmatched bases: 8. Written as DNA, the CDR3 is TGTGCCATCAGGGGGACAGGTACAGGAGAGCAGTACTTC. This translates into CAIRGTGTGEQYF.

The rearrangement joins TRBV7-3 to TRBJ2-3, with D perhaps matching TRBD2 (6 bases). CDR1 and CDR2 from the germline V gene are SGHTA and FQGTGA. CDR3 size: 15 residues. Trimming left V 1 base short and J 5 bases short, with 13 bases between. The CDR3 DNA is TGTGCCAGCAGCTTAAATGGGCTAGCGAGAGATACGCAGTATTTT. Protein product: CASSLNGLARDTQYF.

The V call is TRBV28, the J call TRBJ1-6; no clear D gene. This CDR3 contains 14 residues. Trimming cost V 8 bases and J 7 bases, with 15 bases left between them. Germline CDR1 reads MDHEN; CDR2 reads SYDVKM. This chain's CDR3 is CASVKALANSPLHF. The CDR3 DNA reads as TGTGCCAGCGTTAAGGCCTTAGCAAATTCACCCCTCCACTTT.

The chain carries TRBV10-3 and TRBJ2-5, with a tentative D call TRBD1 (6 bases). The CDR3 runs to 13 residues. Trimming pared 5 bases from V and 5 bases from J, leaving 12 bases between. Germline CDR1 ENHRY, CDR2 SYGVKD. The CDR3 spells CAISTGLGETQYF. CDR3 nucleotides: TGTGCCATCAGTACAGGGTTAGGGGAGACCCAGTACTTC.

This clone was seen once. The genes are TRBV6-6 and TRBJ2-7; D gene ambiguous. V lost 3 bases, J lost 3 bases, and 12 bases lay in between. CDR1 MNHNY and CDR2 SVGAGI come from the germline V gene (reference sequence). The CDR3 length is 14 residues. CDR3 bases: TGTGCCAGCAGTTATACCAACCCAGGCTACGAGCAGTACTTC. This gives the protein CASSYTNPGYEQYF.

The V gene is TRBV15, the J gene TRBJ1-1; possible D gene TRBD1, 5 bases. Germline V gene data show CDR1 as LNHNV and CDR2 as YYDKDF (reference sequence). This CDR3 contains 14 residues. The V end was cut by 1 base, the J end by 5 bases, with 11 bases between. CDR3 sequence (DNA): TGTGCCACCAGCAGAGTTTCCCGGGGGACTGAAGCTTTCTTT. Its protein is CATSRVSRGTEAFF.

The CDR3 bases are TGCGCCAGCAGCCTTGGGCAGGGGTACGAGCAGTACTTC. Amino acid sequence: CASSLGQGYEQYF. The rearrangement joins TRBV10-1 to TRBJ2-7; a weak D match, TRBD1 (6 bases). The CDR3 contains 13 residues. V was clipped by 6 bases and J by 4 bases, with 13 bases between them. Germline assignment: CDR1 WNHNN and CDR2 SYGVQD (reference sequence).

In this sample, this clone turned up a few times. The V and J genes are TRBV27 and TRBJ1-2; possible D gene TRBD1, 5 bases. The V and J ends lost 2 bases and 4 bases respectively, with 17 bases between them. This CDR3 has 16 amino acids. Germline CDR1 and CDR2: MNHEY and SMNVEV (reference sequence). This chain's CDR3 is CASSLSGRGSIYGYTF. In DNA, the CDR3 is TGTGCCAGCAGTTTAAGCGGGAGGGGCTCTATCTATGGCTACACCTTC.

Ten or more counts support this clone. The chain uses TRBV7-9 and TRBJ2-5, with 8 bases aligning to TRBD1. Unmatched junction bases numbered 4, after V lost 5 bases and J lost 2 bases. CDR1 and CDR2 (germline): SEHNR, FQNEAQ (reference sequence). This CDR3 has 14 amino acids. The CDR3 spells CASSGRQGQETQYF. CDR3 in DNA: TGTGCCAGCAGCGGACGACAGGGGCAAGAGACCCAGTACTTC.

The chain has TRBV9 and TRBJ2-2, with TRBD1 as a possible D gene (6 bases). This CDR3 comprises 15 residues. With 4 bases removed from V and 2 bases from J, the gap between germline ends came to 12 bases. Germline V lookup: CDR1 SGDLS, CDR2 YYNGEE. The CDR3 coding sequence is TGTGCCAGCAGCCCCACGGGACACAACACCGGGGAGCTGTTTTTT. This sequence encodes CASSPTGHNTGELFF.

This clone was found a few times. Mismatch with germline at one junction end may stem from a read error. The CDR3 reads CAWSIGQAILDRF. The CDR3 DNA reads as TGTGCCTGGAGCATCGGACAGGCAATCCTAGATCGCTTT. This sequence joins TRBV30 and TRBJ1-1, with TRBD1 matching over 7 bases. Looked up from germline, CDR1 is GTSNPN and CDR2 is SVGIG (reference sequence). The CDR3 is made up of 13 amino acids. Using reference TRBV30 and TRBJ1-1 for the parts outside the CDR3, the full variable domain is SQTIHQWPATLVQPVGSPLSLECTVEGTSNPNLYWYRQAAGRGLQLLFYSVGIGQISSEVPQNLSASRPQDRQFILSSKKLLLSDSGFYLCAWSIGQAILDRFGQGTRLTVV.